These 20 T cell receptor beta chains came from one sample sequenced in a study of T cell responses to AZD1222 COVID-19 vaccine. This table comes from immunoSEQ multiplex PCR, and its TCRdb copy is limited to in-frame clones, with some not included. The sample has about 97,000 clones; 80% to 90% are singletons. The specimen comprised peripheral blood, sampled on day 0 of AZD1222 vaccination. The receptor set was obtained from an adult in good health.

This rearrangement joins TRBV4-3 to TRBJ2-5; 7 bases fit TRBD2. The CDR3 is made up of 15 amino acids. Germline assignment: CDR1 LGHNA and CDR2 YSLEER. With V trimmed by 5 bases and J by 2 bases, 8 bases remained unmatched. CDR3 bases: TGCGCCAGCAGCAGGGTGGCGGGAGCACAAGAGACCCAGTACTTC. This codes for CASSRVAGAQETQYF.

The chain has TRBV5-1 and TRBJ2-1; weak D call: TRBD1 (5 bases). The CDR3 is 14 residues long. Per germline, CDR1 SGHRS and CDR2 YFSETQ. V dropped 0 bases and J dropped 3 bases, with 7 bases sitting between them. The DNA of the CDR3 is TGCGCCAGCAGCTTGGACAGGTTCTACAATGAGCAGTTCTTC. Protein: CASSLDRFYNEQFF.

V is TRBV7-3 and J is TRBJ1-3; D is undetermined. The CDR3 spans 12 residues. The V gene lost 5 bases and the J gene lost 8 bases, with 10 bases spanning the gap. Germline V gene sequence: CDR1 SGHTA, CDR2 FQGTGA. The CDR3 protein is CASSENRDTIYF. The CDR3 DNA reads TGTGCCAGCAGCGAAAATAGAGACACCATATATTTT.

The V and J genes are TRBV28 and TRBJ1-1; tentatively, D is TRBD1 (5 bases). The CDR3 has 13 residues. CDR1 is MDHEN and CDR2 is SYDVKM in the germline V gene. Trimming left V 1 base short and J 6 bases short, with 9 bases between. The CDR3 DNA reads as TGTGCCAGCAGTTTATACCGGGGCCCTGAAGCTTTCTTT. It encodes CASSLYRGPEAFF.

The chain employs TRBV7-2 and TRBJ1-5; perhaps TRBD1 as D (5 bases). The CDR3 has 15 residues. Per the germline V gene, CDR1 is SGHTA and CDR2 is FQGNSA. The germline V and J ends were trimmed by 7 bases and 1 base, with 14 bases remaining between them. The CDR3 DNA reads as TGTGCCAGCACCCCATTCGGGGGGAGCAATCAGCCCCAGCATTTT. The encoded protein is CASTPFGGSNQPQHF.

The chain links TRBV24-1 to TRBJ2-1; tentative D call: TRBD2 (5 bases). The germline V and J ends were trimmed by 3 bases and 0 bases, with 17 bases remaining between them. This CDR3 is built from 18 residues. Germline lookup yields CDR1 KGHDR and CDR2 SFDVKD. CDR3 nucleotide sequence: TGTGCCACCAGTGATCATTTCCCGACTGGGAGCTCCTACAATGAGCAGTTCTTC. It translates to CATSDHFPTGSSYNEQFF.

J is TRBJ2-5 and V is TRBV5-1; TRBD1 aligns across 10 bases. From germline, CDR1 is SGHRS and CDR2 YFSETQ. V lost 0 bases, J lost 2 bases, and 7 bases stayed unmatched. The CDR3 sequence is 17 residues long. Written as DNA, the CDR3 is TGCGCCAGCAGCTTGGCCGGGACAGGGGACTTGCAAGAGACCCAGTACTTC. Its protein is CASSLAGTGDLQETQYF.

The chain is built from TRBV9 and TRBJ1-2; TRBD1 aligns across 8 bases. With 0 bases clipped from V and 4 bases from J, the junction kept 14 bases outside the gene matches. The V gene's germline CDR1 is SGDLS and CDR2 YYNGEE. This CDR3 region has 18 residues. The CDR3 DNA sequence: TGTGCCAGCAGCGTAGTTGGGACAGGAAGGGGGCTAGGCTATGGCTACACCTTC. Translation: CASSVVGTGRGLGYGYTF.

The rearrangement uses TRBV7-3 and TRBJ2-3, with 8 bases fitting TRBD2. With 5 bases clipped from V and 6 bases from J, the junction kept 7 bases outside the gene matches. Germline V lookup: CDR1 SGHTA, CDR2 FQGTGA. CDR3 length equals 14 residues. CDR3 nucleotide sequence: TGTGCCAGCAGCCCAGGACTAGCAACGGATACGCAGTATTTT. This translates into CASSPGLATDTQYF. The full variable domain, in which reference TRBV7-3 and TRBJ2-3 provide the parts outside the CDR3, is GAGVSQTPSNKVTEKGKYVELRCDPISGHTALYWYRQSLGQGPEFLIYFQGTGAADDSGLPNDRFFAVRPEGSVSTLKIQRTERGDSAVYLCASSPGLATDTQYFGPGTRLTVL.

The chain employs TRBV2 and TRBJ2-1, with 10 bases that match TRBD2. The germline CDR1 and CDR2 sequences are SNHLY and FYNNEI. V lost 0 bases and J lost 6; bases outside the gene matches: 8. CDR3 length: 17 amino acids. The CDR3 region has the DNA TGTGCCAGCAGTGAAGCGCTTCGGACTAGCGGCTCCAATGAGCAGTTCTTC. Protein sequence: CASSEALRTSGSNEQFF.

This clone has a single count. The rearrangement uses TRBV5-1 and TRBJ2-3; tentatively, D is TRBD1 (5 bases). Trimming shortened V by 1 base and J by 5 bases, and 8 bases separated the two germline ends. In germline, CDR1 is SGHRS, CDR2 YFSETQ. This CDR3 comprises 13 residues. The CDR3 loop reads CASSLTQGDTQYF. The CDR3 DNA reads as TGCGCCAGCAGCTTGACCCAGGGAGATACGCAGTATTTT.

The chain employs TRBV5-4 and TRBJ2-7, with D maybe TRBD1 (6 bases). The V and J ends lost 4 bases and 2 bases respectively, with 22 bases between them. Germline V gives CDR1 SGHNT, CDR2 YYREEE (reference sequence). This CDR3 comprises 17 residues. The CDR3 DNA reads TGTGCCAGCAGCCCACAGGGTGGCCGGGGCTTGCCCTACGAGCAGTACTTC. It encodes CASSPQGGRGLPYEQYF.

The chain recombines TRBV7-2 with TRBJ1-4; 8 nucleotides agree with TRBD1. With 5 bases clipped from V and 2 bases from J, the junction kept 10 bases outside the gene matches. The CDR3 totals 17 residues. Per germline, CDR1 SGHTA and CDR2 FQGNSA. DNA for the CDR3: TGTGCCAGCAGCCCCCGGACAGGGAGTCTCACTAATGAAAAACTGTTTTTT. This sequence encodes CASSPRTGSLTNEKLFF.

The J gene is TRBJ1-2, the V gene TRBV18, with 7 nucleotides matching TRBD1. The CDR3 totals 15 residues. V trimming: 5 bases; J trimming: 8 bases; junction bases outside the gene matches: 14. CDR1 is KGHSH and CDR2 is LQKENI in the germline V gene. Here the CDR3 DNA reads TGTGCCAGCTCATCCCCCGGGACAGCATTCGCAGGCTACACCTTC. Amino acids: CASSSPGTAFAGYTF.

This chain joins TRBV10-3 and TRBJ2-5, with 8 bases lining up with TRBD1. Trimming removed 9 bases from V and 6 bases from J; junction bases left unmatched: 6. The CDR3 is 12 residues long. Per the germline V gene, CDR1 is ENHRY and CDR2 is SYGVKD. The CDR3 protein is CAIMDRVKTQYF. The CDR3 region has the DNA TGTGCCATAATGGACAGGGTGAAGACCCAGTACTTC.

This sequence joins TRBV7-2 and TRBJ1-2; TRBD1 matches 7 bases. Germline V lookup: CDR1 SGHTA, CDR2 FQGNSA. V gave up 6 bases and J gave up 5 bases; unmatched junction bases: 9. The CDR3 extends over 14 amino acids. CDR3 in amino acids: CASRPADRVYGYTF. Written as DNA, the CDR3 is TGTGCCAGCAGGCCCGCCGACAGGGTGTATGGCTACACCTTC.

This clone was detected only once. V and J are TRBV10-3 and TRBJ1-2; a weak D match, TRBD1 (5 bases). V was shortened by 3 bases and J by 8 bases, with 19 bases between the two germline ends. The CDR3 is 15 residues long. Germline V gene sequence: CDR1 ENHRY, CDR2 SYGVKD. CDR3: CAISDPDTRAVGYTF. The CDR3 coding sequence is TGTGCCATCAGTGATCCGGACACGAGGGCTGTAGGCTACACCTTC.

The chain couples TRBV7-2 to TRBJ2-6; TRBD1 matches 7 bases. CDR3 size: 17 residues. The ends lost 2 bases at V and 0 bases at J; junction bases unmatched: 4. CDR1 and CDR2 from the germline V gene are SGHTA and FQGNSA. This CDR3 reads CASSLRDSSSGANVLTF. The CDR3, as DNA: TGTGCCAGCAGCTTACGGGACAGTTCCTCTGGGGCCAACGTCCTGACTTTC.

This chain links TRBV7-9 with TRBJ1-1; D unclear. Germline V gene data show CDR1 as SEHNR and CDR2 as FQNEAQ (reference sequence). V was cut by 4 bases and J by 1 base, with 13 bases left in between. The length of the CDR3 is 15 residues. The DNA for the CDR3 is TGTGCCAGCAGCTCTATCACCAACAAGAACACTGAAGCTTTCTTT. Its translation: CASSSITNKNTEAFF.

This clone was counted once. The chain joins TRBV5-8 to TRBJ2-1; TRBD1 agrees at 9 bases. The V gene's germline CDR1 is SGHTS and CDR2 YDEGEE. This CDR3 region has 16 residues. V was pared by 3 bases and J by 2 bases, with 6 bases of the junction left unmatched. The CDR3 region has the DNA TGTGCCAGCAGCTACCCGGGACAGGGAACCTACAATGAGCAGTTCTTC. This encodes CASSYPGQGTYNEQFF.